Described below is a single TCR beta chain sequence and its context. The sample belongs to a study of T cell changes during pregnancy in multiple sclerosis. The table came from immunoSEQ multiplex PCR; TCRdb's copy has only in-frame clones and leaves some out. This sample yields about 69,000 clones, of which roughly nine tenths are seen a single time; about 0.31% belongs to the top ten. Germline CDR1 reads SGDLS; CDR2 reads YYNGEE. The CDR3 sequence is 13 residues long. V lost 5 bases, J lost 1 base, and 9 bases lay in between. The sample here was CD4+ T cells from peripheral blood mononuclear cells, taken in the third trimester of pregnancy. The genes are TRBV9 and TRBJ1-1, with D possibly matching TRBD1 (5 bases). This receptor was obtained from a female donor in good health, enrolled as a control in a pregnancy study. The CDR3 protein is CASSITGNTEAFF. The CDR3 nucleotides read TGTGCCAGCAGTATTACAGGGAACACTGAAGCTTTCTTT.